One and the same sample provided the 20 T cell receptor beta chains below, sequenced in a study of shared clonotypes between healthy human individuals. TCRdb's table, derived via immunoSEQ multiplex PCR, lists solely in-frame clones and lacks some. In the table there are some 1,600,000 clones, 98% of which are singletons. What was sequenced was naive CD4+ T cells sorted from blood. Specified subset: CD45RA+ positively selected. These TCRs come from a man aged 25-45 years in good health.

The chain links TRBV5-4 to TRBJ2-7; D unresolved. V lost 7 bases and J lost 2, with 10 bases in between. The CDR3 has 12 amino acids. Germline CDR1 reads SGHNT; CDR2 reads YYREEE (reference sequence). The CDR3 DNA reads TGTGCCAGCTCGGATGCGACCTACGAGCAGTACTTC. Encoded protein: CASSDATYEQYF.

The table lists this clone with a few counts. This rearrangement joins TRBV28 to TRBJ2-7; tentative D call: TRBD1 (5 bases). CDR1 is MDHEN, CDR2 SYDVKM, per germline. The CDR3 totals 18 residues. V lost 4 bases, J lost 2 bases, and 24 bases lay in between. This CDR3 is CASSSALTQAPLTYEQYF. The CDR3 bases are TGTGCCAGCAGTTCTGCCCTCACACAGGCGCCACTCACCTACGAGCAGTACTTC.

This chain connects TRBV28 to TRBJ2-7; D is possibly TRBD2 (7 bases). The germline CDR1 and CDR2 sequences are MDHEN and SYDVKM. The ends were cut back, 5 bases at V and 3 bases at J, with 20 bases in the middle. This CDR3 spans 16 amino acids. The CDR3: CASSTHGGRGVYEQYF. In DNA form, the CDR3 reads TGTGCCAGCAGTACCCACGGGGGGCGAGGAGTCTACGAGCAGTACTTC.

This chain connects TRBV9 to TRBJ2-2; the match to TRBD1 covers 10 bases. This CDR3 contains 14 residues. In germline, CDR1 is SGDLS, CDR2 YYNGEE. The trim removed 5 bases at V and 8 bases at J, leaving 6 bases unmatched. The CDR3 nucleotides are TGTGCCAGCAGGCAAGACAGGGGGCTAGGGGAGCTGTTTTTT. Its translation is CASRQDRGLGELFF.

A few counts support this clone. The chain recombines TRBV7-9 with TRBJ2-2; TRBD2 is a possible D gene (5 bases). Per the germline V gene, CDR1 is SEHNR and CDR2 is FQNEAQ (reference sequence). The CDR3 runs 14 residues. Trimming left V 3 bases short and J 0 bases short, with 5 bases between. This CDR3 is CASSLRANTGELFF. The CDR3 region has the DNA TGTGCCAGCAGCTTGCGGGCGAACACCGGGGAGCTGTTTTTT.

The rearrangement links TRBV19 to TRBJ1-5; 7 positions agree with TRBD1. The CDR3 sequence is 16 residues long. Germline lookup yields CDR1 LNHDA and CDR2 SQIVND (reference sequence). The trim removed 4 bases at V and 3 bases at J, leaving 9 bases unmatched. CDR3 DNA: TGTGCCAGTAGTACCTCCCGACAGGGAAACAATCAGCCCCAGCATTTT. It is translated as CASSTSRQGNNQPQHF.

This rearrangement joins TRBV5-6 to TRBJ1-1; perhaps TRBD1 as D (5 bases). V gave up 4 bases and J gave up 4 bases, with 14 bases separating them. The CDR3 totals 14 residues. Per the germline V gene, CDR1 is SGHDT and CDR2 is YYEEEE. The CDR3 nucleotides read TGTGCCAGCAGCCTTCAGGGCCACGCCACTGAAGCTTTCTTT. This codes for CASSLQGHATEAFF.

The chain carries TRBV9 and TRBJ2-1, with 10 bases matching TRBD2. CDR3 length: 15 amino acids. Germline CDR1 is SGDLS and CDR2 is YYNGEE. With V trimmed by 0 bases and J by 9 bases, 6 bases remained unmatched. CDR3 sequence: CASSVALGLAPEQFF. The CDR3 DNA sequence: TGTGCCAGCAGCGTAGCTCTGGGACTAGCGCCTGAGCAGTTCTTC.

The chain uses TRBV18 and TRBJ2-2, with 7 bases lining up with TRBD2. In germline, CDR1 is KGHSH, CDR2 LQKENI. Trimming took 3 bases from V and 3 from J; bases not matched to a gene: 7. This CDR3 is built from 16 residues. The CDR3 is CASSPIAGVDTGELFF. The CDR3 nucleotides read TGTGCCAGCTCACCGATTGCGGGAGTTGACACCGGGGAGCTGTTTTTT.

A single count supports this clone. The CDR3 bases are TGTGCCAGCAGGTACTCCCGGAGCTCCTACAATGAGCAGTTCTTC. Protein: CASRYSRSSYNEQFF. The rearrangement links TRBV7-9 to TRBJ2-1; D ambiguous. CDR3 size: 15 residues. CDR1 SEHNR and CDR2 FQNEAQ come from the germline V gene (reference sequence). Trimming shortened V by 6 bases and J by 0 bases, and 12 bases separated the two germline ends.

The chain is built from TRBV6-5 and TRBJ2-5, with D maybe TRBD2 (6 bases). Germline loops: CDR1 MNHEY, CDR2 SVGAGI. This CDR3 region has 14 residues. V gave up 6 bases and J gave up 4 bases, with 15 bases separating them. CDR3 in amino acids: CASSKPGVLETQYF. The CDR3 nucleotides are TGTGCCAGCAGCAAGCCGGGGGTTTTAGAGACCCAGTACTTC.

The chain couples TRBV5-1 to TRBJ1-2; 8 nucleotides line up with TRBD1. The CDR3 has 15 amino acids. V gave up 4 bases and J gave up 6 bases; unmatched junction bases: 11. Per the germline V gene, CDR1 is SGHRS and CDR2 is YFSETQ. The CDR3 loop reads CASSLELGRGHGYTF. CDR3 coding DNA: TGCGCCAGCAGCCTCGAGCTTGGCAGGGGGCATGGCTACACCTTC. Complete variable domain (other parts from reference TRBV5-1 and TRBJ1-2): KAGVTQTPRYLIKTRGQQVTLSCSPISGHRSVSWYQQTPGQGLQFLFEYFSETQRNKGNFPGRFSGRQFSNSRSEMNVSTLELGDSALYLCASSLELGRGHGYTFGSGTRLTVV.

DNA for the CDR3: TGTGCCAGCAGCCCCCGGAGGATCTCTGGAAACACCATATATTTT. Protein: CASSPRRISGNTIYF. The rearrangement joins TRBV7-2 to TRBJ1-3; D remains unclear. The CDR3 spans 15 residues. Germline CDR1 SGHTA, CDR2 FQGNSA. Trimming pared 5 bases from V and 0 bases from J, leaving 11 bases between.

This sequence joins TRBV5-4 and TRBJ2-7; no definite D call. With 3 bases removed from V and 5 bases from J, the gap between germline ends came to 12 bases. Germline V CDR1 and CDR2: SGHNT, YYREEE (reference sequence). This CDR3 contains 13 residues. This CDR3 reads CASSSRYGNEQYF. CDR3 bases: TGTGCCAGCAGCTCCCGATATGGTAACGAGCAGTACTTC.

As to this clone: Other DNA sequences in this specimen translate into the identical CDR3. This chain links TRBV2 with TRBJ2-1; no clear D gene. V lost 2 bases to trimming and J lost 7 bases, with 3 bases between them. Per the germline V gene, CDR1 is SNHLY and CDR2 is FYNNEI. This CDR3 has 11 amino acids. This chain's CDR3 is CASSESNEQFF. As DNA, the CDR3 is TGTGCCAGCAGTGAATCTAATGAGCAGTTCTTC.

The CDR3 coding sequence is TGTGCCACCAGCAGGGGCCCACAGAGACTTACCTACGAGCAGTACTTC. Translation: CATSRGPQRLTYEQYF. The chain recombines TRBV15 with TRBJ2-7; D unclear. CDR1 is LNHNV, CDR2 YYDKDF, per germline (reference sequence). V was cut by 3 bases and J by 2 bases, with 17 bases left in between. The CDR3 consists of 16 residues.

The chain has TRBV18 and TRBJ2-1; D possibly corresponds to TRBD2 (6 bases). V was pared by 6 bases and J by 2 bases, with 14 bases between. The CDR3 totals 15 residues. Germline lookup yields CDR1 KGHSH and CDR2 LQKENI. The CDR3 spells CASSEAGLAYNEQFF. CDR3 bases: TGTGCCAGCTCCGAAGCGGGTTTGGCCTACAATGAGCAGTTCTTC.

The count of this clone is one. The rearrangement joins TRBV7-8 to TRBJ2-7, with D possibly called TRBD1 or TRBD2 (5 bases each). Trimming stripped 2 bases from V and 5 bases from J, with 16 bases between. The CDR3 consists of 15 residues. Germline V CDR1 and CDR2: SGHVS, FQNEAQ. The CDR3 loop reads CASSLLLGVGDEQYF. The CDR3 nucleotides read TGTGCCAGCAGCTTACTCCTGGGGGTCGGGGACGAGCAGTACTTC.

The V and J genes are TRBV25-1 and TRBJ2-7; the D is unclear. V was pared by 0 bases and J by 5 bases, with 11 bases between. Germline V lookup: CDR1 MGHDK, CDR2 SYGVNS. The CDR3 loop spans 14 amino acids. The CDR3 DNA reads TGTGCCAGCAGTGAATATATCGTAGGGAACGAGCAGTACTTC. Protein sequence: CASSEYIVGNEQYF.

Points on this clone: At one end the junction does not follow the germline gene, possibly because of a read error. CDR3 amino acids: CASSEGPRIRF. The CDR3 DNA reads TGTGCCAGCAGTGAAGGTCCCAGGATCCGCTTC. This sequence joins TRBV2 and TRBJ2-7; no firm D call. CDR3 length: 11 amino acids. Germline V gene data show CDR1 as SNHLY and CDR2 as FYNNEI.